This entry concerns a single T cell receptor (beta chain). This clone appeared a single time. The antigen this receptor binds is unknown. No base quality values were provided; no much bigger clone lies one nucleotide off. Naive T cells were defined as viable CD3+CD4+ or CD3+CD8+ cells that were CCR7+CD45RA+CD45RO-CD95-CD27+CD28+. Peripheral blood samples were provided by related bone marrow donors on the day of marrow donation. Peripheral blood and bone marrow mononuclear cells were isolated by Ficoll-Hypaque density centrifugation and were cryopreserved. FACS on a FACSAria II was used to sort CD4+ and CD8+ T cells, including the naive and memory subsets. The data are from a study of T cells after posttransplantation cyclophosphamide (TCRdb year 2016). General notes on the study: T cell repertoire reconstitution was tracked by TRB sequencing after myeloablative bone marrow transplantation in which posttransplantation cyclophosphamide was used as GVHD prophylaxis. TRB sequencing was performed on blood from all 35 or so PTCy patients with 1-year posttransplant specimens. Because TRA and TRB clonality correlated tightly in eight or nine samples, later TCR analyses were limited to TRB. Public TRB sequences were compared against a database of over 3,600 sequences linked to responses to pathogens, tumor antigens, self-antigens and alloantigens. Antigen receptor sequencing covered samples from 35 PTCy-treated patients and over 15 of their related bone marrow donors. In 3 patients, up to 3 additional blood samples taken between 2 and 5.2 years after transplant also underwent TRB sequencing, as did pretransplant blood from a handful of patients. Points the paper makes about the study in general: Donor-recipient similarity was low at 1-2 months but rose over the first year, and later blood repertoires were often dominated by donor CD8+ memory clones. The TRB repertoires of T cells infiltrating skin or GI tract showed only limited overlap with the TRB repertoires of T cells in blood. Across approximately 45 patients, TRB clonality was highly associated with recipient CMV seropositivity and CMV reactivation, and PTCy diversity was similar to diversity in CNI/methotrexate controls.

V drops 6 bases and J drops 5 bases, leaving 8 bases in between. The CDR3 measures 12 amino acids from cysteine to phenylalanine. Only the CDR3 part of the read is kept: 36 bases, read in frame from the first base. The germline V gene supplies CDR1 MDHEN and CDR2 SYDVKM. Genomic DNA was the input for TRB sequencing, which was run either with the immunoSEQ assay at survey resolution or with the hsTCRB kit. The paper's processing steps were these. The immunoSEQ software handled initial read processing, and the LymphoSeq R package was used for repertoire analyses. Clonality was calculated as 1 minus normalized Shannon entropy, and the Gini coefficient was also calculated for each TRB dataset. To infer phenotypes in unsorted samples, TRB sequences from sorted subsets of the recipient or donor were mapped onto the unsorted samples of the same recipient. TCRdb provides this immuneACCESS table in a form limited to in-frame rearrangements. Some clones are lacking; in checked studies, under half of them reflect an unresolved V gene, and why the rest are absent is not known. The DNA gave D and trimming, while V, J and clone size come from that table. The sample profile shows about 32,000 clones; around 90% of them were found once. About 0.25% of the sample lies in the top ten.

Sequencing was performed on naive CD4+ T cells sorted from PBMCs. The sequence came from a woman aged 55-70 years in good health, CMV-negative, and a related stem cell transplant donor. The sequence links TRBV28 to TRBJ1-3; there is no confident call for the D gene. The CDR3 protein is CASRTDRNTIYF. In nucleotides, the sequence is TGTGCCAGCAGGACCGACAGAAACACCATATATTTT.